These 28 T cell receptor beta chains were sequenced from one sample in a study of metastatic and nonmetastatic thyroid tumors. Via MiXCR, TCRdb re-called the PCR reads. The sample consists of about 85,000 clones, over 8.5% of them appearing once. Not a single patient had been given any form of treatment at any point before undergoing thyroid surgery. Sequencing input: blood. The receptors shown here come from a female donor with papillary thyroid cancer or a benign thyroid nodule (not recorded which). Some clones in this sample may be carry-over from other donors' samples.

This clone was detected ten times or more. This chain joins TRBV24-1 and TRBJ1-5; no clear D. This CDR3 comprises 12 residues. V was trimmed by 7 bases and J by 4 bases, leaving 7 bases between them. Germline V gene sequence: CDR1 KGHDR, CDR2 SFDVKD. CDR3 sequence: CATSSFNQPQHF. CDR3 bases: TGTGCCACCAGCAGTTTTAATCAGCCCCAGCATTTT.

This clone occurred many times. The V gene is TRBV6-1, the J gene TRBJ2-3, with D perhaps matching TRBD1 (6 bases). V lost 7 bases and J 5 bases, leaving 19 bases between the germline ends. CDR3 length equals 15 residues. The germline CDR1 and CDR2 sequences are MNHNS and SASEGT. CDR3 loop: CASTLGRGEGDTQYF. In DNA form, the CDR3 reads TGTGCCAGCACCTTGGGCAGGGGAGAGGGAGATACGCAGTATTTT.

The J gene is TRBJ1-2, the V gene TRBV19; D might be TRBD1 (6 bases). Germline values: CDR1 LNHDA, CDR2 SQIVND (reference sequence). CDR3 length: 15 residues. V lost 1 base and J lost 4, with 13 bases in between. CDR3 DNA sequence: TGTGCCAGTAGTATAGTGGGCAGGGGCGGCTATGGCTACACCTTC. Translating gives CASSIVGRGGYGYTF.

This clone showed up many times. The CDR3 sequence is CASSSTGSTEAFF. The DNA for the CDR3 is TGTGCCAGCAGCTCAACAGGGAGCACTGAAGCTTTCTTT. The chain has TRBV7-6 and TRBJ1-1, with TRBD1 as a possible D gene (6 bases). The CDR3 has 13 amino acids. CDR1 is SGHVS, CDR2 FNYEAQ, per germline. V was trimmed by 4 bases and J by 4 bases, leaving 10 bases between them.

The chain carries TRBV3-1 and TRBJ2-2; perhaps TRBD2 as D (7 bases). CDR3 length: 15 residues. CDR1 is LGHDT, CDR2 YNNKEL, per germline (reference sequence). Deletions cut 2 bases from V and 7 bases from J, with 14 bases between. The CDR3, as DNA: TGTGCCAGCAGCCAACGGGCGGGGGCTGGCGGGGAGCTGTTTTTT. Its translation: CASSQRAGAGGELFF.

In its sample, this clone was seen many times. Written as DNA, the CDR3 is TGTGCCAGCAGCCCCCGGTGGCAGGGGGCCGAGCAGTACTTC. Encoded protein: CASSPRWQGAEQYF. The J gene is TRBJ2-7, the V gene TRBV3-1; 8 nucleotides match TRBD1. Per germline, CDR1 LGHDT and CDR2 YNNKEL (reference sequence). The CDR3 sequence is 14 residues long. Trimming took 4 bases from V and 6 from J; bases not matched to a gene: 8.

The table lists this clone with many counts. The chain couples TRBV6-1 to TRBJ2-3, with 11 bases lining up with TRBD1. CDR1 is MNHNS and CDR2 is SASEGT in the germline V gene. The V and J ends lost 7 bases and 3 bases, in that order; junction bases with no gene match: 6. The CDR3 sequence is 15 residues long. The CDR3 DNA sequence: TGTGCCAGCATTCCGGGACAGGGGGAAACAGATACGCAGTATTTT. It specifies CASIPGQGETDTQYF.

This clone appeared a few times. It is likely a read error, because the conserved phenylalanine at the end of the CDR3 is missing. The chain carries TRBV28 and TRBJ1-3, with no clear D. Per germline, CDR1 MDHEN and CDR2 SYDVKM. The CDR3 spans 14 residues. The germline V and J ends were trimmed by 3 bases and 1 base, with 7 bases remaining between them. The chain's CDR3 is CASSFGHSGNTIYL. The CDR3 DNA is TGTGCCAGCAGTTTCGGGCATTCTGGAAACACCATATATCTT.

The V gene is TRBV7-2, the J gene TRBJ2-7, with D perhaps matching TRBD1 or TRBD2 (7 bases each). Per the germline V gene, CDR1 is SGHTA and CDR2 is FQGNSA. V was clipped by 0 bases and J by 5 bases, with 14 bases between them. The CDR3 extends over 15 amino acids. The DNA of the CDR3 is TGTGCCAGCAGCTTAGCGGGCAGGGGGGGTCACGAGCAGTACTTC. Residues: CASSLAGRGGHEQYF.

This clone has ten or more counts. CDR3 region: CATSRDLGGETQYF. Written as DNA, the CDR3 is TGTGCCACCAGCAGAGATCTGGGGGGAGAGACCCAGTACTTC. The V call is TRBV15, the J call TRBJ2-5, with D perhaps TRBD2 (6 bases). In germline, CDR1 is LNHNV, CDR2 YYDKDF (reference sequence). Deletions cut 0 bases from V and 4 bases from J, with 9 bases between. This CDR3 is built from 14 residues.

This clone has a count of ten or more. The V call is TRBV20-1, the J call TRBJ2-7, with no clear D. Trimming removed 6 bases from V and 1 base from J, with 13 bases in between. This CDR3 region has 13 residues. CDR1 is DFQATT, CDR2 SNEGSKA, per germline (reference sequence). The CDR3 loop is CSAPDRLSYEQYF. The CDR3 nucleotides are TGCAGTGCGCCTGATCGACTGTCCTACGAGCAGTACTTC.

This clone occurred many times. Different DNA sequences within this sample yield the same CDR3. The chain carries TRBV18 and TRBJ2-6; the D is unclear. From germline, CDR1 is KGHSH and CDR2 LQKENI. This CDR3 is 14 amino acids long. V lost 3 bases and J 0 bases, leaving 3 bases between the germline ends. The DNA for the CDR3 is TGTGCCAGCTCACCCGGCTCTGGGGCCAACGTCCTGACTTTC. Protein sequence: CASSPGSGANVLTF.

Turning to this clone: A junction end diverges from the germline sequence, so it may reflect a read error. The J gene is TRBJ2-5, the V gene TRBV15; D not certain. Looked up from germline, CDR1 is LNHNV and CDR2 is YYDKDF (reference sequence). The length of the CDR3 is 12 residues. CDR3 loop: CATSRVEDTQYF. Written as DNA, the CDR3 is TGTGCCACCAGCAGAGTGGAAGATACCCAGTACTTC.

There are many counts of this clone. The chain uses TRBV28 and TRBJ2-7; D gene unclear. The V end lost 5 bases, the J end lost 4 bases, and 6 bases lay between the germline ends. This CDR3 spans 11 amino acids. CDR1 is MDHEN, CDR2 SYDVKM, per germline. The CDR3 region has the DNA TGTGCCAGCAGTGTAAATTACGAGCAGTACTTC. This encodes CASSVNYEQYF.

This clone was detected ten times or more. The V call is TRBV6-2 or TRBV6-3, the J call TRBJ2-4; 12 nucleotides align to TRBD2. Looked up from germline, CDR1 is MNHEY and CDR2 is SVGEGT. Trimming removed 2 bases from V and 0 bases from J; junction bases left unmatched: 2. The CDR3 extends over 17 amino acids. This chain's CDR3 is CASSYETSGRAKNIQYF. Here the CDR3 DNA reads TGTGCCAGCAGTTACGAGACTAGCGGGAGAGCCAAAAACATTCAGTACTTC.

This clone was seen repeatedly, ten times or more. V gene TRBV6-6 combines with J gene TRBJ1-2, with D uncertain. CDR1 MNHNY and CDR2 SVGAGI come from the germline V gene (reference sequence). The ends were cut back, 7 bases at V and 3 bases at J, with 27 bases in the middle. This CDR3 region has 18 residues. CDR3 protein: CASTFGGFGWQADYGYTF. The CDR3 DNA sequence: TGTGCCAGCACCTTCGGCGGTTTCGGCTGGCAGGCGGACTATGGCTACACCTTC.

This clone was picked up many times. The gene calls are TRBV5-1 and TRBJ1-1; TRBD1 is a possible D gene (5 bases). The germline V and J ends were trimmed by 7 bases and 1 base, with 8 bases remaining between them. This CDR3 has 12 residues. The germline V gene has CDR1 SGHRS and CDR2 YFSETQ. Here the CDR3 DNA reads TGCGCCAGCGGGGACCCGAACACTGAAGCTTTCTTT. This gives the protein CASGDPNTEAFF.

This clone showed up many times. The J gene is TRBJ1-2, the V gene TRBV27, with TRBD1 as a possible D gene (6 bases). Looked up from germline, CDR1 is MNHEY and CDR2 is SMNVEV (reference sequence). The CDR3 spans 12 residues. Trimming removed 5 bases at V and 7 bases at J, with 11 bases between. CDR3 sequence (DNA): TGTGCCAGCAGTCCCAGGGGTCTTGGCTACACCTTC. Its translation: CASSPRGLGYTF.

This clone was recorded at least ten times. This chain uses TRBV3-1 with TRBJ1-3, with D unclear. The CDR3 runs 13 residues. Trimming shortened V by 1 base and J by 4 bases, and 5 bases separated the two germline ends. Germline V gives CDR1 LGHDT, CDR2 YNNKEL (reference sequence). CDR3 in amino acids: CASSQGSGNTIYF. The CDR3 coding sequence is TGTGCCAGCAGCCAAGGGAGCGGAAACACCATATATTTT.

This clone was detected many times. The gene calls are TRBV6-1 and TRBJ1-1; 10 bases line up with TRBD1. The ends lost 0 bases at V and 14 bases at J; junction bases unmatched: 21. The CDR3 runs to 18 residues. Germline CDR1 MNHNS, CDR2 SASEGT. The CDR3 DNA reads TGTGCCAGCAGTGAAGCAGGGGACAGGGGAAGGAGATGGGGGGAGGGCTTCTTT. Its protein product is CASSEAGDRGRRWGEGFF.

Ten or more counts support this clone. The rearrangement links TRBV7-2 to TRBJ2-3; D may correspond to TRBD1 or TRBD2 (7 bases each). The CDR3 loop spans 14 amino acids. V gave up 5 bases and J gave up 3 bases, with 12 bases separating them. Germline V CDR1 and CDR2: SGHTA, FQGNSA. The CDR3 DNA follows: TGTGCCAGCAGCCCTCAGGGGGGGACAGATACGCAGTATTTT. Its translation: CASSPQGGTDTQYF.

At least ten counts were recorded for this clone. The V call is TRBV12-3 or TRBV12-4, the J call TRBJ2-5; D could derive from TRBD1 or TRBD2 (5 bases each). The ends were cut back, 5 bases at V and 7 bases at J, with 14 bases in the middle. This CDR3 comprises 13 residues. CDR3 sequence reads: CASSTPGARTQYF. For the CDR3, the DNA is TGTGCCAGCAGTACCCCCGGGGCTCGGACCCAGTACTTC.

Concerning this clone itself: A much bigger clone sits one base away, suggesting this may be a read error. The chain carries TRBV14 and TRBJ2-3, with unresolved D. The germline V gene encodes CDR1 SGHDN and CDR2 FVKESK. Trimming stripped 4 bases from V and 2 bases from J, with 13 bases between. The CDR3 totals 15 residues. The CDR3 nucleotides read TGTGCCAGCAGCCTAGGTCTTTTCATCACAGATACGCAGTATTTT. It codes for CASSLGLFITDTQYF. Full variable domain (outside the CDR3, taken from reference TRBV14 and TRBJ2-3): EAGVTQFPSHSVIEKGQTVTLRCDPISGHDNLYWYRRVMGKEIKFLLHFVKESKQDESGMPNNRFLAERTGGTYSTLKVQPAELEDSGVYFCASSLGLFITDTQYFGPGTRLTVL.

The table lists this clone with a few counts. The chain uses TRBV6-1 and TRBJ1-2, with D uncertain. Trimming took 7 bases from V and 4 from J, leaving 19 bases between them. CDR1 and CDR2 (germline): MNHNS, SASEGT. The CDR3 is 15 amino acids. The CDR3 loop is CASTLAGIVIYGYTF. DNA for the CDR3: TGTGCCAGCACGTTGGCAGGAATAGTTATCTATGGCTACACCTTC.

This clone was recorded many times. V gene TRBV20-1 combines with J gene TRBJ1-6; no definite D call. The CDR3 has 14 residues. The germline CDR1 and CDR2 sequences are DFQATT and SNEGSKA (reference sequence). Trimming pared 1 base from V and 8 bases from J, leaving 12 bases between. The CDR3 DNA follows: TGCAGTGCTAGAGGAGGATCTGATTATTCACCCCTCCACTTT. This codes for CSARGGSDYSPLHF.

This clone was detected many times. This rearrangement joins TRBV7-6 to TRBJ2-7; 7 bases map to TRBD1. This CDR3 is 12 amino acids long. Looked up from germline, CDR1 is SGHVS and CDR2 is FNYEAQ. With 5 bases clipped from V and 3 bases from J, the junction kept 1 base outside the gene matches. For the CDR3, the DNA is TGTGCCAGCAGCCCAGGGGGCTACGAGCAGTACTTC. As protein: CASSPGGYEQYF.

The chain carries TRBV6-1 and TRBJ2-7, with 10 bases that match TRBD1. The V gene end was trimmed by 5 bases and the J gene end by 3 bases; junction bases not matched to a gene: 7. The CDR3 covers 15 residues. Looked up from germline, CDR1 is MNHNS and CDR2 is SASEGT. CDR3 amino acids: CASSLGQGSFYEQYF. In nucleotides, the CDR3 is TGTGCCAGCAGTCTGGGACAGGGGTCCTTCTACGAGCAGTACTTC.

This clone was detected a few times. Just one base apart from a much larger clone, this may be a read error. The chain is built from TRBV10-2 and TRBJ2-2, with D tentatively TRBD1 or TRBD2 (6 bases each). Per the germline V gene, CDR1 is WSHSY and CDR2 is SAAADI. The CDR3 sequence is 15 residues long. The ends were cut back, 4 bases at V and 7 bases at J, with 16 bases in the middle. The DNA of the CDR3 is TGCGCCAGCAGTGGTAGCTGGGGGGCGATCGGGGAGCTGTTTTTT. Residues: CASSGSWGAIGELFF.